This TCR beta chain appears in the sequencing data of a study of blood T cell repertoires in COVID-19. Looking at the study overall: Nucleic acid was either cDNA or gDNA, and it came from T cells, B-cell-depleted T cells, or PBMCs.

The study recruited people aged 18 to 89 years across around 23 US areas. Per the original methods: Amplification with reference gene primers provided the estimates of nucleated cell counts. TCRdb's copy holds only in-frame clones and misses some; the assay was immunoSEQ multiplex PCR. V and J calls and clone size are copied from that table; D and trimming were computed from the DNA. Of hundreds of thousands of clones listed, nearly 90% were seen once; the top ten hold nearly 2%. Germline V gene lookup returns CDR1 MDHEN and CDR2 SYDVKM. The CDR3 is 13 residues long. The V segment lost 6 bases and the J segment 3 bases; nucleotides outside the gene matches: 4.

The sequencing input was PBMCs or T cells enriched from blood (not recorded which). This rearrangement joins TRBV28 to TRBJ2-7, with 8 nucleotides matching TRBD1. The receptor comes from a woman younger than 30 with acute COVID-19. The CDR3 spells CASRTGVSYEQYF. In DNA form, the CDR3 reads TGTGCCAGCAGGACAGGGGTGAGCTACGAGCAGTACTTC.